A selection of T cell receptor beta chains follows, all from one sample in a study of shared clonotypes between healthy human individuals. Assay: immunoSEQ multiplex PCR; the TCRdb copy retains only in-frame clones and omits some. The table has around 550,000 clones, around 96% seen once. Sequencing was carried out using naive CD8+ T cells sorted from blood. These receptors were collected from a woman in her 30s in good health. Each CDR3 is given with its conserved first and last residue. Each record gives: J gene, clone size, V gene, D gene, CDR3 DNA, CDR3 protein. A D gene is named only where the DNA matches it firmly. The size entry is marked missing in some rows and otherwise reads once, few, many or a size class.

TRBJ2-7,-,TRBV29-1,-,TGCAGCGCTGGGACCGGCCCATACGAGCAGTACTTC,CSAGTGPYEQYF
TRBJ1-4,-,TRBV29-1,TRBD1,TGCAGCGTTGAGACCCCGGCTGGGGACAGGGAAGCAACTAATGAAAAACTGTTTTTT,CSVETPAGDREATNEKLFF
TRBJ2-2,once,TRBV27,TRBD2,TGTGCCAGCAGTTTGTCACTAGCGGGAGTTATTAACACCGGGGAGCTGTTTTTT,CASSLSLAGVINTGELFF
TRBJ2-7,-,TRBV2,TRBD2,TGTGCCAGCAGTCAGACTAGCGGAGCTACCTACGAGCAGTACTTC,CASSQTSGATYEQYF
TRBJ2-7,-,TRBV20-1,-,TGCAGTGCTAATACCGGATGGGAGGAGTACTTC,CSANTGWEEYF
TRBJ2-7,-,TRBV6-5,-,TGTGCCAGCAGGGGGGGGGCTCGCTACGAGCAGTACTTC,CASRGGARYEQYF
TRBJ2-7,-,TRBV10-3,-,TGTGCCATCAGTGACTGGGACACCTACGAGCAGTACTTC,CAISDWDTYEQYF
TRBJ2-2,-,TRBV7-8,-,TGTGCCAGCAGTCCGGGTGGCGGGGAGCTGTTTTTT,CASSPGGGELFF
TRBJ2-1,-,TRBV27,TRBD2,TGTGCCAGCAGTTGGGCAGGTAGCGGGAGGGCGGGTGAGCAGTTCTTC,CASSWAGSGRAGEQFF
TRBJ1-1,-,TRBV2,-,TGTGCCAGCACCTCCTCCGGGACAACTAACACTGAAGCTTTCTTT,CASTSSGTTNTEAFF
TRBJ1-4,-,TRBV7-9,-,TGTGCCAGCAGCTTAGACCTCGGGACCGCCGATGAAAAACTGTTTTTT,CASSLDLGTADEKLFF
TRBJ2-7,-,TRBV5-5,-,TGTGCCAGCAGCTTGGATCGGCAGGGACCCGAGCAGTACTTC,CASSLDRQGPEQYF
TRBJ2-5,-,TRBV7-6,TRBD1,TGTGCCAGCAGCTTAGTCGACAGGGCACAAGAGACCCAGTACTTC,CASSLVDRAQETQYF
TRBJ2-1,-,TRBV30,-,TGTGCCTGGAGTTCGGGACCAAACAATGAGCAGTTCTTC,CAWSSGPNNEQFF
TRBJ2-1,-,TRBV7-9,TRBD2,TGTGCCAGCAGCACGGGACTAGCCTATGAGCAGTTCTTC,CASSTGLAYEQFF
TRBJ2-2,-,TRBV15,-,TGTGCCACCAGCAGAGACTTAGGACTGGGATTGATCGGGGAGCTGTTTTTT,CATSRDLGLGLIGELFF